These 21 T cell receptor beta chains were sequenced from one sample in a study of blood T cell repertoires in COVID-19. Libraries were prepared by immunoSEQ multiplex PCR; TCRdb keeps only in-frame clonotypes and omits some of them. Of under 350,000 clones in the sample, roughly 91% were seen once. The material sequenced was PBMCs or T cells enriched from blood (not recorded which). These receptor sequences come from a woman aged 55-69 years who had recovered from COVID-19.

The V call is TRBV28, the J call TRBJ2-1; perhaps TRBD2 as D (5 bases). There are 12 residues in the CDR3. V lost 3 bases and J lost 6, with 6 bases in between. Looked up from germline, CDR1 is MDHEN and CDR2 is SYDVKM. The CDR3 spells CASSFRGNEQFF. The CDR3 DNA reads TGTGCCAGCAGTTTCCGGGGCAATGAGCAGTTCTTC.

The chain uses TRBV28 and TRBJ2-5; maybe TRBD2 (7 bases). Germline CDR1 reads MDHEN; CDR2 reads SYDVKM. The CDR3 runs 14 residues. Deletions cut 3 bases from V and 4 bases from J, with 12 bases between. The CDR3 reads CASSLEGGRETQYF. CDR3 coding DNA: TGTGCCAGCAGTTTGGAGGGGGGGCGAGAGACCCAGTACTTC.

The chain combines TRBV12-3 or TRBV12-4 with TRBJ2-4, with D possibly matching TRBD2 (5 bases). CDR3 length equals 12 residues. V gave up 3 bases and J gave up 11 bases, with 11 bases separating them. CDR3 sequence reads: CASSFTAGLQYF. CDR3 DNA sequence: TGTGCCAGCAGTTTTACGGCGGGTCTTCAGTACTTC.

This clone was observed a single time. The rearrangement joins TRBV13 to TRBJ2-1, with 7 bases aligning to TRBD2. This CDR3 spans 13 amino acids. Germline CDR1 is PRHDT and CDR2 is FYEKMQ (reference sequence). V shed 5 bases and J 5 bases; nucleotides not matched to a gene: 3. The chain's CDR3 is CASSQGGHNEQFF. The CDR3 region has the DNA TGTGCCAGCAGCCAGGGAGGGCACAATGAGCAGTTCTTC.

The chain links TRBV6-5 to TRBJ1-5, with D possibly TRBD1 on 6 matching bases. There are 15 residues in the CDR3. Germline V gene data show CDR1 as MNHEY and CDR2 as SVGAGI. Deletions cut 8 bases from V and 1 base from J, with 15 bases between. CDR3 loop: CASGINRVSNQPQHF. The CDR3 bases are TGTGCCAGCGGGATTAACAGGGTCAGCAATCAGCCCCAGCATTTT.

This clone appeared a few times. The chain couples TRBV30 to TRBJ1-1; no reliable D call. V was shortened by 5 bases and J by 4 bases, with 14 bases between the two germline ends. The CDR3 consists of 13 residues. Germline loops: CDR1 GTSNPN, CDR2 SVGIG (reference sequence). Written as DNA, the CDR3 is TGTGCCTGGGCGCAAAGGAGGAGCACTGAAGCTTTCTTT. It yields the protein CAWAQRRSTEAFF.

V is TRBV18 and J is TRBJ1-3; D is possibly TRBD1 (5 bases). The CDR3 has 15 residues. V shed 2 bases and J shed 0 bases, with 8 bases lying between them. Germline CDR1 is KGHSH and CDR2 is LQKENI. The chain's CDR3 is CASSPSGHSGNTIYF. In DNA, the CDR3 is TGTGCCAGCTCACCATCAGGGCACTCTGGAAACACCATATATTTT. Supplemented by reference TRBV18 and TRBJ1-3, the full variable domain reads NAGVMQNPRHLVRRRGQEARLRCSPMKGHSHVYWYRQLPEEGLKFMVYLQKENIIDESGMPKERFSAEFPKEGPSILRIQQVVRGDSAAYFCASSPSGHSGNTIYFGEGSWLTVV.

The rearrangement uses TRBV19 and TRBJ1-5; D is perhaps TRBD1 (5 bases). This CDR3 region has 15 residues. The germline CDR1 and CDR2 sequences are LNHDA and SQIVND (reference sequence). V lost 6 bases, J lost 1 base, and 13 bases lay in between. CDR3 in DNA: TGTGCCAGTAGATTCTCCAGGGCCAGCAATCAGCCCCAGCATTTT. Translated: CASRFSRASNQPQHF.

The chain links TRBV27 to TRBJ1-2; 9 bases fit TRBD1. The trim removed 5 bases at V and 4 bases at J, leaving 11 bases unmatched. CDR1 is MNHEY and CDR2 is SMNVEV in the germline V gene (reference sequence). This CDR3 is 16 amino acids long. CDR3 region: CASSPLGTGIFYGYTF. As DNA, the CDR3 is TGTGCCAGCAGTCCCCTGGGGACAGGGATATTCTATGGCTACACCTTC.

The chain links TRBV19 to TRBJ2-1, with 15 nucleotides matching TRBD2. The CDR3 has 19 amino acids. Losses at the gene ends were 3 bases for V and 2 bases for J; bases not matched to a gene: 8. The germline gives CDR1 LNHDA, CDR2 SQIVND (reference sequence). CDR3 loop: CASSIQGLAGGLAYNEQFF. In nucleotides, the CDR3 is TGTGCCAGTAGTATCCAGGGACTAGCGGGAGGCCTCGCCTACAATGAGCAGTTCTTC.

The V gene is TRBV2, the J gene TRBJ1-3; D is unclear. V gave up 8 bases and J gave up 0 bases, with 11 bases separating them. The CDR3 runs to 14 residues. Germline CDR1 reads SNHLY; CDR2 reads FYNNEI. The CDR3 DNA sequence: TGTGCCAGCGGTCAGTCCTTCTCTGGAAACACCATATATTTT. Amino acids: CASGQSFSGNTIYF.

The CDR3 region is CASSGLGYTF. In DNA form, the CDR3 reads TGTGCCAGCAGCGGCCTAGGCTACACCTTC. The chain is built from TRBV9 and TRBJ1-2; D gene unclear. The CDR3 has 10 residues. The germline CDR1 and CDR2 sequences are SGDLS and YYNGEE. V gave up 3 bases and J gave up 8 bases, with 5 bases separating them.

The CDR3 nucleotides are TGTGCCAGCAGCCTCAGGGGGGAGACGAACACCGGGGAGCTGTTTTTT. Its translation: CASSLRGETNTGELFF. The V call is TRBV7-3, the J call TRBJ2-2; possible D gene TRBD1, 7 bases. The germline V gene has CDR1 SGHTA and CDR2 FQGTGA. The CDR3 totals 16 residues. Trimming shortened V by 5 bases and J by 0 bases, and 13 bases separated the two germline ends.

The chain has TRBV6-5 and TRBJ1-4, with D maybe TRBD1 (6 bases). Trimming left V 2 bases short and J 8 bases short, with 12 bases between. CDR3 length equals 14 residues. CDR1 MNHEY and CDR2 SVGAGI come from the germline V gene. CDR3 in amino acids: CASSYPRGSEKLFF. For the CDR3, the DNA is TGTGCCAGCAGTTACCCCAGGGGAAGCGAAAAACTGTTTTTT.

This clone was recorded a few times. The chain links TRBV5-1 to TRBJ1-3, with 7 bases aligning to TRBD1. Germline loops: CDR1 SGHRS, CDR2 YFSETQ. The length of the CDR3 is 15 residues. The J segment lost 4 bases and the V segment lost 4 bases, leaving 8 bases of the junction unmatched. This chain's CDR3 is CASSREGASGNTIYF. CDR3 nucleotides: TGCGCCAGCAGCAGAGAGGGGGCATCAGGAAACACCATATATTTT. Based on the CDR3 plus reference TRBV5-1 and TRBJ1-3, the full variable domain is KAGVTQTPRYLIKTRGQQVTLSCSPISGHRSVSWYQQTPGQGLQFLFEYFSETQRNKGNFPGRFSGRQFSNSRSEMNVSTLELGDSALYLCASSREGASGNTIYFGEGSWLTVV.

This clone was seen only once. The chain uses TRBV5-1 and TRBJ2-7, with 9 nucleotides matching TRBD2. The CDR3 consists of 15 residues. Germline CDR1 and CDR2: SGHRS and YFSETQ. V was clipped by 0 bases and J by 5 bases; unmatched bases: 6. Written as DNA, the CDR3 is TGCGCCAGCAGCTTGGTAGCGGGGGCCCTAAACGAGCAGTACTTC. Translating gives CASSLVAGALNEQYF.

The rearrangement joins TRBV30 to TRBJ2-7, with a possible D match to TRBD1 (5 bases). In germline, CDR1 is GTSNPN, CDR2 SVGIG (reference sequence). The CDR3 has 13 residues. V lost 1 base, J lost 4 bases, and 11 bases lay in between. In nucleotides, the CDR3 is TGTGCCTGGAGTGCCAGGGCCCTGTACGAGCAGTACTTC. It translates to CAWSARALYEQYF. Using reference TRBV30 and TRBJ2-7 for the parts outside the CDR3, the full variable domain is SQTIHQWPATLVQPVGSPLSLECTVEGTSNPNLYWYRQAAGRGLQLLFYSVGIGQISSEVPQNLSASRPQDRQFILSSKKLLLSDSGFYLCAWSARALYEQYFGPGTRLTVT.

The rearrangement uses TRBV4-1 and TRBJ2-1; maybe TRBD2 (6 bases). With 1 base removed from V and 4 bases from J, the gap between germline ends came to 11 bases. Germline CDR1 is MGHRA and CDR2 is YSYEKL. This CDR3 region has 15 residues. In DNA, the CDR3 is TGCGCCAGCAGCCAAGGCGGGGAATCTTACAATGAGCAGTTCTTC. It specifies CASSQGGESYNEQFF.

The chain uses TRBV10-1 and TRBJ1-1, with TRBD1 matching over 7 bases. Germline-derived CDR1 and CDR2 are WNHNN and SYGVQD (reference sequence). This CDR3 region has 15 residues. The V segment lost 1 base and the J segment 7 bases; nucleotides outside the gene matches: 9. The DNA of the CDR3 is TGCGCCAGCAGTGAGTGGAGAGGGGGCATCGGTGAAGCTTTCTTT. It yields the protein CASSEWRGGIGEAFF.

The V and J genes are TRBV6-4 and TRBJ2-2, with D perhaps TRBD2 (6 bases). The germline gives CDR1 MRHNA, CDR2 SNTAGT. Trimming left V 10 bases short and J 5 bases short, with 20 bases between. The CDR3 length is 15 residues. In DNA form, the CDR3 reads TGTGCCACCCTAGGTCCGGGACTTCAAACCGGGGAGCTGTTTTTT. This sequence encodes CATLGPGLQTGELFF.

This clone was recorded once. V usage is TRBV9 and J usage is TRBJ2-7; 8 nucleotides agree with TRBD1. The CDR3 covers 16 residues. Trimming removed 4 bases from V and 2 bases from J; junction bases left unmatched: 11. Per the germline V gene, CDR1 is SGDLS and CDR2 is YYNGEE. The CDR3 region is CASSIDPGGSPYEQYF. The CDR3 coding sequence is TGTGCCAGCAGCATCGACCCAGGGGGCAGCCCCTACGAGCAGTACTTC. The whole variable domain, filled in from reference TRBV9 and TRBJ2-7, reads DSGVTQTPKHLITATGQRVTLRCSPRSGDLSVYWYQQSLDQGLQFLIQYYNGEERAKGNILERFSAQQFPDLHSELNLSSLELGDSALYFCASSIDPGGSPYEQYFGPGTRLTVT.